What follows describes a single TCR beta chain. The target antigen is unknown. The sample originates from a study of OX40 agonist ivuxolimab in advanced cancers. On the study more broadly: Patients in dose escalation had liver, melanoma, kidney or head and neck cancers.

Study-wide results and caveats: Among the lowest peripheral clonal expansion occurred in 0.1-3.0 mg/kg partial responders.

Samples were taken at baseline and on day 1 of cycles 4 and 7. The V gene lost 0 bases and the J gene lost 4 bases, with 14 bases spanning the gap. The CDR3 is made up of 15 amino acids. In germline, CDR1 is SGHTS, CDR2 YDEGEE. Some clones are missing from TCRdb's copy, which holds only in-frame ones; the method was immunoSEQ multiplex PCR. The sample lists tens of thousands of clones; around 82% were seen once. This chain connects TRBV5-8 to TRBJ2-7; TRBD1 or TRBD2 may be the D gene (6 bases each). The TCR comes from an adult with an advanced solid tumor such as melanoma, head and neck, liver or kidney cancer. Sequenced here: CD4+ or CD8+ T cells sorted from blood, sampled in a trial of the OX40 agonist ivuxolimab. The CDR3 coding sequence is TGTGCCAGCAGCTTGGGCCCGGGGGCGACGTACGAGCAGTACTTC. Protein: CASSLGPGATYEQYF.